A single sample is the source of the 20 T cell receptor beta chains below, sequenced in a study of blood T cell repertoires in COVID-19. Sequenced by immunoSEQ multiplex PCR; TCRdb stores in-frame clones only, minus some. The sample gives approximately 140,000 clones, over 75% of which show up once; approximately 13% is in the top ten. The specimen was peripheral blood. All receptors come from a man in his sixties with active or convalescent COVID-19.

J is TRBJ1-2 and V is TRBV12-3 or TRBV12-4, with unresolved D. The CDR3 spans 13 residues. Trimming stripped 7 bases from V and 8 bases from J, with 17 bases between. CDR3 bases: TGTGCCAGCACCTTCAGTGTCAGTCTGGGCTACACCTTC. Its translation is CASTFSVSLGYTF.

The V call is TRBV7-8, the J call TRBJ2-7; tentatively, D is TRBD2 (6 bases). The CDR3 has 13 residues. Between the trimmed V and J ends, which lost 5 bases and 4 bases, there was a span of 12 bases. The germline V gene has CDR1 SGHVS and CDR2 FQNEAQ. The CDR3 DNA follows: TGTGCCAGCAGCACCCGGGAGAATTACGAGCAGTACTTC. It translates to CASSTRENYEQYF.

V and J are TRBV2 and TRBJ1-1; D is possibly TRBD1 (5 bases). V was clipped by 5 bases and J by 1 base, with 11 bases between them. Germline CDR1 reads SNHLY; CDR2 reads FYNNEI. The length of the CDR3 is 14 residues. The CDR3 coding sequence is TGTGCCAGCAGTCGTTACGACAGGAACACTGAAGCTTTCTTT. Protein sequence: CASSRYDRNTEAFF.

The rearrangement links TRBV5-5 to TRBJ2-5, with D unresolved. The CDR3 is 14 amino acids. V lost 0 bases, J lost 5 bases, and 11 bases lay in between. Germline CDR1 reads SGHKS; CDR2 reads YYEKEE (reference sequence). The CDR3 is CASSLAEALETQYF. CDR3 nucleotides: TGTGCCAGCAGCTTGGCCGAGGCATTGGAGACCCAGTACTTC. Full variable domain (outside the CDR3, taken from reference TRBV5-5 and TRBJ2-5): DAGVTQSPTHLIKTRGQQVTLRCSPISGHKSVSWYQQVLGQGPQFIFQYYEKEERGRGNFPDRFSARQFPNYSSELNVNALLLGDSALYLCASSLAEALETQYFGPGTRLLVL.

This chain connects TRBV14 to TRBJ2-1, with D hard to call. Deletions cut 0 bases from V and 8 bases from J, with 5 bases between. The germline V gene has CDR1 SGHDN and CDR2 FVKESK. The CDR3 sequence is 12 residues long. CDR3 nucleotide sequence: TGTGCCAGCAGCCAAGATCACTATGAGCAGTTCTTC. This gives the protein CASSQDHYEQFF.

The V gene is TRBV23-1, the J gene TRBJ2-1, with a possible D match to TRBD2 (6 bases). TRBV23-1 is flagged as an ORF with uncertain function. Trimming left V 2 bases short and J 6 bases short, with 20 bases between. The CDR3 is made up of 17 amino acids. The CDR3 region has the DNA TGCGCCAGCAGTCAAAAAGCGGGTGGAGGGACGGGCAATGAGCAGTTCTTC. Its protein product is CASSQKAGGGTGNEQFF.

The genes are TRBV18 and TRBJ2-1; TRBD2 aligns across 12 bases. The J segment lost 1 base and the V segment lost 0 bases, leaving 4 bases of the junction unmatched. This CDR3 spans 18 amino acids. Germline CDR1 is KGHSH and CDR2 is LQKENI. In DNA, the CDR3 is TGTGCCAGCTCACCACCGACTAGCGGGAGCGGGTCCTACAATGAGCAGTTCTTC. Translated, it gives CASSPPTSGSGSYNEQFF.

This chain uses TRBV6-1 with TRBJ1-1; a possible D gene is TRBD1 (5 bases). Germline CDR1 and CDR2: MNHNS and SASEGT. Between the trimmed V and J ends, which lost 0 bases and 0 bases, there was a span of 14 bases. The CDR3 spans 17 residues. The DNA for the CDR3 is TGTGCCAGCAGTGAAGCGATACTGCGGGGCATGAACACTGAAGCTTTCTTT. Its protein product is CASSEAILRGMNTEAFF.

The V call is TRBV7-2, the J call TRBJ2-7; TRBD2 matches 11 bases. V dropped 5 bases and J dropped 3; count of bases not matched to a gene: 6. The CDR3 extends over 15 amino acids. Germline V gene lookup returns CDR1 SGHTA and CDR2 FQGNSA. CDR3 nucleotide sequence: TGTGCCAGCAGCGAATCCGGGACTAGCGGCTACGAGCAGTACTTC. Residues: CASSESGTSGYEQYF.

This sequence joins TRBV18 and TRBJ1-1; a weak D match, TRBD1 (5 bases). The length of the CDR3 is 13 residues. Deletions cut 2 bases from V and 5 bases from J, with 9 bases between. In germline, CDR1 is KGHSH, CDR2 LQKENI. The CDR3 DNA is TGTGCCAGCTCACCAGTGGGGGGTACTGAAGCTTTCTTT. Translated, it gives CASSPVGGTEAFF. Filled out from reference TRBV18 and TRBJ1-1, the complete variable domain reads NAGVMQNPRHLVRRRGQEARLRCSPMKGHSHVYWYRQLPEEGLKFMVYLQKENIIDESGMPKERFSAEFPKEGPSILRIQQVVRGDSAAYFCASSPVGGTEAFFGQGTRLTVV.

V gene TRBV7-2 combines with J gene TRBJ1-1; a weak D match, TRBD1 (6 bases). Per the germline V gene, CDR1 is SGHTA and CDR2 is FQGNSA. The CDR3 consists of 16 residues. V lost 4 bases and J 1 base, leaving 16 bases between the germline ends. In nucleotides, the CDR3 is TGTGCCAGCAGCTCACGCCCGGGGGGCGGGAACACTGAAGCTTTCTTT. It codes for CASSSRPGGGNTEAFF.

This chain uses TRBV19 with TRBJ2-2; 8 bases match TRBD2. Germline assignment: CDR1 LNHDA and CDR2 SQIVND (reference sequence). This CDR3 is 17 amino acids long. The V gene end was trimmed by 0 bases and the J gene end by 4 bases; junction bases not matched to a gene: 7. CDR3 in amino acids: CASSIDHGRAVTGELFF. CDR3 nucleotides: TGTGCCAGTAGTATAGATCACGGGAGGGCCGTCACCGGGGAGCTGTTTTTT.

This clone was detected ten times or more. DNA for the CDR3: TGTGCCTGGAGTGTAGGGGGAGCAGATACGCAGTATTTT. Residues: CAWSVGGADTQYF. The V call is TRBV30, the J call TRBJ2-3; maybe TRBD1 (6 bases). Trimming removed 0 bases at V and 4 bases at J, with 8 bases between. CDR3 size: 13 residues. Germline V gene sequence: CDR1 GTSNPN, CDR2 SVGIG (reference sequence).

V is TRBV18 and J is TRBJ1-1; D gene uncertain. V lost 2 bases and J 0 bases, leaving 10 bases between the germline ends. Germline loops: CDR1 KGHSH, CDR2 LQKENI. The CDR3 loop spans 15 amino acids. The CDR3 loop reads CASSPYEGLNTEAFF. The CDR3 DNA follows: TGTGCCAGCTCACCATATGAGGGCCTGAACACTGAAGCTTTCTTT.

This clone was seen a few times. The CDR3 is CASRPGQLNTEAFF. CDR3 sequence (DNA): TGTGCCAGCAGACCGGGACAGCTGAACACTGAAGCTTTCTTT. The chain uses TRBV28 and TRBJ1-1, with 7 bases matching TRBD1. CDR3 length: 14 residues. Trimming removed 6 bases from V and 0 bases from J; junction bases left unmatched: 4. Germline CDR1 and CDR2: MDHEN and SYDVKM.

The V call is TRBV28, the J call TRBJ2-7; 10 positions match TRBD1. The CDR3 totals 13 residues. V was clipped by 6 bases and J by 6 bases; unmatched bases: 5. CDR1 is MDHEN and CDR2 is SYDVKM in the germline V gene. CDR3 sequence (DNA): TGTGCCAGCAGCATGGGACAGGGGCCCGAGCAGTACTTC. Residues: CASSMGQGPEQYF. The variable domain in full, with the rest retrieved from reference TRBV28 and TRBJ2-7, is DVKVTQSSRYLVKRTGEKVFLECVQDMDHENMFWYRQDPGLGLRLIYFSYDVKMKEKGDIPEGYSVSREKKERFSLILESASTNQTSMYLCASSMGQGPEQYFGPGTRLTVT.

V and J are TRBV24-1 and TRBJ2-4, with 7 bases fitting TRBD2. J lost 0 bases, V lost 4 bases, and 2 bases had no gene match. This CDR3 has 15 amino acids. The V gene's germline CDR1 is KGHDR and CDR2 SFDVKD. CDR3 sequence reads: CATSEGGVAKNIQYF. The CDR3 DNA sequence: TGTGCCACCAGTGAGGGGGGGGTAGCCAAAAACATTCAGTACTTC.

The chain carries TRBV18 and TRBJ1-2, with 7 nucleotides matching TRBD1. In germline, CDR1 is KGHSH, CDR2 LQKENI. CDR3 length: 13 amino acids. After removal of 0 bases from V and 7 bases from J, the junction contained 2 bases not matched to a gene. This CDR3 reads CASSPPGQTGYTF. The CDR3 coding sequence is TGTGCCAGCTCACCACCGGGACAGACTGGCTACACCTTC.

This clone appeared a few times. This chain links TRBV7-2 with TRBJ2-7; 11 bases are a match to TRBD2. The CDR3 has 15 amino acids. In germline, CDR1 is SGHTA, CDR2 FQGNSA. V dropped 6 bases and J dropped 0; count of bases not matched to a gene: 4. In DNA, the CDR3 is TGTGCCAGCAGGTTTACTAGCGGGAGCTCCTACGAGCAGTACTTC. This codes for CASRFTSGSSYEQYF.

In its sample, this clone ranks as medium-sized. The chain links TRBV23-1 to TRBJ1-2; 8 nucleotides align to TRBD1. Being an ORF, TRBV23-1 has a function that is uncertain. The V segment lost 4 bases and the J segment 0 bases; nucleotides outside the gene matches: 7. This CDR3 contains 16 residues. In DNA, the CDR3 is TGCGCCAGCAGTCCGACAGGGGTGAGAGCTAACTATGGCTACACCTTC. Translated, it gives CASSPTGVRANYGYTF.